This TCR beta chain was captured in a study of technical replicates of blood from several donors. Clones were read by immunoSEQ multiplex PCR, and TCRdb kept only the in-frame ones, dropping some. The table has tens of thousands of clones, roughly 86% seen once. Source material: PBMCs. This clonotype was obtained from a human donor in good health. Some clones in this sample may be carry-over from other donors' samples.

This chain's CDR3 is CASRKGTGDWTGELFF. As DNA, the CDR3 is TGTGCCAGCAGAAAAGGGACAGGGGATTGGACCGGGGAGCTGTTTTTT. This rearrangement joins TRBV11-2 to TRBJ2-2, with 10 nucleotides matching TRBD1. The V gene end was trimmed by 6 bases and the J gene end by 5 bases; junction bases not matched to a gene: 9. The CDR3 spans 16 residues. In germline, CDR1 is SGHAT, CDR2 FQNNGV. The full variable domain, with the rest looked up from reference TRBV11-2 and TRBJ2-2, is EAGVAQSPRYKIIEKRQSVAFWCNPISGHATLYWYQQILGQGPKLLIQFQNNGVVDDSQLPKDRFSAERLKGVDSTLKIQPAKLEDSAVYLCASRKGTGDWTGELFFGEGSRLTVL.